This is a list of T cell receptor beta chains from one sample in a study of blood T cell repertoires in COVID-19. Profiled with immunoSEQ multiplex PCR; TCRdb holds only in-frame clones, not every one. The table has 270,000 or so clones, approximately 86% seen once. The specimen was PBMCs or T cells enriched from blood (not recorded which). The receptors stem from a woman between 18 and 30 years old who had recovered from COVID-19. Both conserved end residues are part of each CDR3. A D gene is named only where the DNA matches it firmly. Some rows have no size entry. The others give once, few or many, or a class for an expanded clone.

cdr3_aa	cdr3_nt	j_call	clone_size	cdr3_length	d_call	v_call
CASSIEGARSNQPQHF	TGTGCCAGTAGTATCGAGGGGGCGAGGAGCAATCAGCCCCAGCATTTT	TRBJ1-5	.	16	TRBD1	TRBV19
CASSQGIGTGAKEQYF	TGCGCCAGCAGCCAAGGAATTGGGACAGGGGCGAAGGAACAGTACTTC	TRBJ2-7	.	16	TRBD1	TRBV4-1
CASSPTGGGSTNEKLFF	TGTGCCAGCAGCCCGACAGGGGGAGGTTCGACTAATGAAAAACTGTTTTTT	TRBJ1-4	few	17	TRBD1	TRBV7-9
CASSRDRDGSNQPQHF	TGTGCCAGCAGCCGTGACAGGGATGGGAGCAATCAGCCCCAGCATTTT	TRBJ1-5	.	16	TRBD1	TRBV7-2
CASRVSLTGANTEAFF	TGTGCCAGCAGGGTCTCCTTGACAGGGGCGAACACTGAAGCTTTCTTT	TRBJ1-1	.	16	TRBD1	TRBV7-8
CASSFLGRSTEAFF	TGTGCCAGCAGCTTCCTCGGGAGAAGCACTGAAGCTTTCTTT	TRBJ1-1	.	14	.	TRBV7-2
CSVDKGAPGGYTF	TGCAGCGTTGATAAGGGGGCGCCGGGAGGCTACACCTTC	TRBJ1-2	.	13	TRBD1	TRBV29-1
CASSQDSSVSFIQPQHF	TGTGCCAGCAGCCAAGATTCAAGCGTGTCTTTTATCCAGCCCCAGCATTTT	TRBJ1-5	many	17	.	TRBV3-1/TRBV3-2
CASSLFSGTGLNEQFF	TGTGCCAGCAGTTTATTCTCCGGGACAGGCTTGAATGAGCAGTTCTTC	TRBJ2-1	.	16	TRBD1	TRBV27
CASSQEDRWSQPQHF	TGCGCCAGCAGCCAGGAGGACAGGTGGAGCCAGCCCCAGCATTTT	TRBJ1-5	.	15	TRBD1	TRBV4-3
CASSSPGTGDRRYGYTF	TGTGCCAGCAGTTCCCCCGGGACAGGGGATCGTCGCTATGGCTACACCTTC	TRBJ1-2	.	17	TRBD1	TRBV28
CASSSVGGADGYTF	TGCGCCAGCAGCTCCGTTGGAGGGGCGGATGGCTACACCTTC	TRBJ1-2	.	14	.	TRBV5-1
CASSRTSSQYF	TGTGCCAGCAGCCGGACTTCCTCCCAGTACTTC	TRBJ2-5	once	11	.	TRBV7-8
CASSRAGGANEQFF	TGTGCCAGCAGCCGGGCGGGAGGGGCGAATGAGCAGTTCTTC	TRBJ2-1	.	14	TRBD2	TRBV7-8